This T cell receptor beta chain appears in the sequencing data of a study of cytomegalovirus exposure and HLA in healthy donors. Use of 60 Vbeta and 13 Jbeta primers characterized the PCR. TCRdb's table, derived via immunoSEQ multiplex PCR, lists solely in-frame clones and lacks some. The sample has 50,000 to 65,000 clones, 65% to 75% seen once. This CDR3 has 14 residues. Looked up from germline, CDR1 is MNHEY and CDR2 is SMNVEV (reference sequence). Regarding this clone: Antigen: not known. Compared with germline, one end of the junction differs, possibly owing to a read error.

Study-level points and caveats: Across HLA loci, a later analysis found differing TCR association rates, with DRB1 most and HLA-C fewest.

The sequence derives from a woman between 25 and 40 years old in good health and CMV-seronegative. The rearrangement uses TRBV27 and TRBJ1-3; 10 positions match TRBD1. What was sequenced was PBMCs. CDR3 sequence (DNA): TGTGCCAGCAGTTTAAGGACAGGGGGAAGCACCATATATTTT. This gives the protein CASSLRTGGSTIYF.